This T cell receptor (beta chain) was sequenced in a study of blood T cell repertoires in COVID-19. Whole-study context: PBMCs, B-cell-depleted T cells, or T cells provided the cDNA or gDNA that made up the material.

Per the study methods: Amplification from reference gene primers served as the basis for estimated nucleated cell counts. The data were produced by immunoSEQ multiplex PCR, yet TCRdb's version contains in-frame clones alone and is incomplete. Clone size and the V and J calls come from that table; the DNA yielded D and trimming. The sample includes around 140,000 clones, 87% seen only once; the top ten take approximately 6.5%. Germline V CDR1 and CDR2: SGHRS, YFSETQ. The CDR3 extends over 15 amino acids. Trimming removed 0 bases at V and 4 bases at J, with 11 bases between. The TCR originated in a man aged 80 or over with acute or convalescent COVID-19. Sequencing used peripheral blood. V gene TRBV5-1 combines with J gene TRBJ1-5; maybe TRBD1 (5 bases). The chain's CDR3 is CASSLGGAENQPQHF. The CDR3 region has the DNA TGCGCCAGCAGCTTGGGTGGGGCTGAAAATCAGCCCCAGCATTTT.